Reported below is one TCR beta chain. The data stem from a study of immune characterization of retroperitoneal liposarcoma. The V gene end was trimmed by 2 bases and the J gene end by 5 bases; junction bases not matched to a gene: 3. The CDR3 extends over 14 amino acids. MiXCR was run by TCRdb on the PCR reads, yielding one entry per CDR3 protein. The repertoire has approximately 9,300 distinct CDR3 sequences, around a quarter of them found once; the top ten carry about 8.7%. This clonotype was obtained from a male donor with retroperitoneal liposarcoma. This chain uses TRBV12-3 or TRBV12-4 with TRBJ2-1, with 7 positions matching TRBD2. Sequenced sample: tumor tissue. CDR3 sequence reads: CASSLSSGNNEQFF. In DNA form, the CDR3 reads TGTGCCAGCAGTTTATCTAGCGGAAACAATGAGCAGTTCTTC.